One sample yielded the 10 T cell receptor beta chains listed below, sequenced in a study of brain T cells in children with intractable seizures. Profiling relied on immunoSEQ multiplex PCR, and the TCRdb table lists in-frame clones only, not all of them. The data show 340,000 or so clones, 85% to 95% seen once. Regarding time point: blood from clinic visit 5 months post-surgery; TSC patient then seizure free. Sequences were derived from peripheral blood, sampled roughly 5 months after surgery. These receptors were obtained from a boy in the first two years of life with tuberous sclerosis and intractable seizures.

The V gene is TRBV27, the J gene TRBJ2-5, with TRBD2 matching 7 bases. With 1 base clipped from V and 5 bases from J, the junction kept 1 base outside the gene matches. The CDR3 spans 13 residues. Germline V gene data show CDR1 as MNHEY and CDR2 as SMNVEV (reference sequence). The chain's CDR3 is CASSLLGGETQYF. In DNA, the CDR3 is TGTGCCAGCAGTTTATTGGGGGGGGAGACCCAGTACTTC.

The chain combines TRBV4-2 with TRBJ2-1, with D possibly being TRBD2 (6 bases). Germline V gives CDR1 LGHNA, CDR2 YNFKEQ. The V and J ends lost 0 bases and 1 base respectively, with 13 bases between them. The CDR3 totals 17 residues. CDR3: CASSQDPSVGSYNEQFF. DNA for the CDR3: TGTGCCAGCAGCCAAGACCCTAGCGTTGGATCCTACAATGAGCAGTTCTTC.

The genes are TRBV11-2 and TRBJ1-2; possible D gene TRBD1, 5 bases. This CDR3 region has 13 residues. Trimming stripped 5 bases from V and 1 base from J, with 8 bases between. CDR1 and CDR2 (germline): SGHAT, FQNNGV. CDR3 in amino acids: CASSRDSNYGYTF. The CDR3 nucleotides are TGTGCCAGCAGCCGTGACAGTAACTATGGCTACACCTTC. The variable domain in full, completed from reference TRBV11-2 and TRBJ1-2, reads EAGVAQSPRYKIIEKRQSVAFWCNPISGHATLYWYQQILGQGPKLLIQFQNNGVVDDSQLPKDRFSAERLKGVDSTLKIQPAKLEDSAVYLCASSRDSNYGYTFGSGTRLTVV.

This clone was counted a few times. The CDR3 sequence: CATSRAPPSSYNSPLHF. CDR3 nucleotide sequence: TGTGCCACCAGCAGAGCGCCTCCGAGCTCCTATAATTCACCCCTCCACTTT. The gene calls are TRBV15 and TRBJ1-6; D unclear. This CDR3 has 17 amino acids. Germline CDR1 and CDR2: LNHNV and YYDKDF (reference sequence). V shed 1 base and J shed 0 bases, with 10 bases lying between them.

The chain combines TRBV18 with TRBJ2-7; 8 bases are shared with TRBD1. The CDR3 totals 15 residues. Germline V lookup: CDR1 KGHSH, CDR2 LQKENI. J gave up 3 bases and V 3 bases, and 7 bases lay outside the gene matches. The CDR3: CASSPESTGGYEQYF. CDR3 DNA sequence: TGTGCCAGCTCACCGGAGTCAACAGGGGGCTACGAGCAGTACTTC. Supplemented by reference TRBV18 and TRBJ2-7, the full variable domain reads NAGVMQNPRHLVRRRGQEARLRCSPMKGHSHVYWYRQLPEEGLKFMVYLQKENIIDESGMPKERFSAEFPKEGPSILRIQQVVRGDSAAYFCASSPESTGGYEQYFGPGTRLTVT.

This rearrangement joins TRBV7-8 to TRBJ2-7; possibly TRBD2 for D (5 bases). The CDR3 extends over 15 amino acids. In germline, CDR1 is SGHVS, CDR2 FQNEAQ. The V and J ends lost 2 bases and 2 bases respectively, with 13 bases between them. The CDR3 sequence is CASSLFLGRPYEQYF. DNA of the CDR3: TGTGCCAGCAGCTTATTTTTGGGGAGACCCTACGAGCAGTACTTC.

The V call is TRBV19, the J call TRBJ2-2, with 7 bases lining up with TRBD1. V shed 4 bases, J shed 6 bases, and the junction held 11 bases outside the gene matches. CDR3 length: 16 amino acids. Looked up from germline, CDR1 is LNHDA and CDR2 is SQIVND (reference sequence). CDR3 coding DNA: TGTGCCAGTAGTACGTACTCAGGGGGTTTGGCCGGGGAGCTGTTTTTT. This encodes CASSTYSGGLAGELFF.

In this sample, this clone turned up a few times. The rearrangement joins TRBV6-5 to TRBJ1-2; D not resolved. The CDR3 consists of 13 residues. Germline V gives CDR1 MNHEY, CDR2 SVGAGI. V lost 2 bases, J lost 2 bases, and 6 bases lay in between. The CDR3 nucleotides are TGTGCCAGCAGTTACAGGTTGAACTATGGCTACACCTTC. It yields the protein CASSYRLNYGYTF.

The gene calls are TRBV21-1 and TRBJ1-5. TRBV21-1 is listed as a pseudogene. This CDR3 has 16 residues. The DNA of the CDR3 is TGTGCCAGCAGCTCCTGGGAGTGCAAGCGGGATCAGCCCCAGCATTTT. The encoded protein is CASSSWECKRDQPQHF.

The rearrangement links TRBV28 to TRBJ1-2, with D maybe TRBD1 (5 bases). CDR3 length equals 15 residues. Germline CDR1 is MDHEN and CDR2 is SYDVKM. V was shortened by 5 bases and J by 4 bases, with 17 bases between the two germline ends. This chain's CDR3 is CASSAGGATTYGYTF. The DNA of the CDR3 is TGTGCCAGCAGTGCCGGTGGGGCAACTACCTATGGCTACACCTTC.